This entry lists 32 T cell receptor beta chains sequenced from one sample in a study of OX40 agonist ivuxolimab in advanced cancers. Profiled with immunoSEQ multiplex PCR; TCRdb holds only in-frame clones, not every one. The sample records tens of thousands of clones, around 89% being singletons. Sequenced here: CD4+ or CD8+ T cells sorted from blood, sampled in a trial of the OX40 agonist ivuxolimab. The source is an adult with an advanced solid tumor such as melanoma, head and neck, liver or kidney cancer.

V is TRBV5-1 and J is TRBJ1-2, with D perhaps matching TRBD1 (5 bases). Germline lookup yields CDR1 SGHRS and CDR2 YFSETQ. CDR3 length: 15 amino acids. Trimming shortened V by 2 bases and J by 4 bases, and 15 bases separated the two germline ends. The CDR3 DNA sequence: TGCGCCAGCAGCTTTAGAGGGGATTCCTCCTATGGCTACACCTTC. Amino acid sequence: CASSFRGDSSYGYTF.

CDR3 in DNA: TGTGCCTGGAGTGTATTGGCCTCTAATGAAAAACTGTTTTTT. Translating gives CAWSVLASNEKLFF. V gene TRBV30 combines with J gene TRBJ1-4, with unresolved D. CDR1 is GTSNPN, CDR2 SVGIG, per germline (reference sequence). The CDR3 has 14 residues. The germline V and J ends were trimmed by 0 bases and 3 bases, with 8 bases remaining between them.

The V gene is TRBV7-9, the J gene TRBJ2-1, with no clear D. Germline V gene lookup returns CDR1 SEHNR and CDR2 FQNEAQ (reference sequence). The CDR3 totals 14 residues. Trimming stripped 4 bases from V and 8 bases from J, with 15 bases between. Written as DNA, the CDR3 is TGTGCCAGCAGCTCCACTAAACGATTCGATGAGCAGTTCTTC. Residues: CASSSTKRFDEQFF.

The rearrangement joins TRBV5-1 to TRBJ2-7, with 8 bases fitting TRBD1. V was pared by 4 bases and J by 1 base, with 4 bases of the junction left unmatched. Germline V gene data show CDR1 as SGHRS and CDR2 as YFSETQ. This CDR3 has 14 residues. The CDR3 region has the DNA TGCGCCAGCAGCGACAGGGGCCAGTCCTACGAGCAGTACTTC. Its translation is CASSDRGQSYEQYF.

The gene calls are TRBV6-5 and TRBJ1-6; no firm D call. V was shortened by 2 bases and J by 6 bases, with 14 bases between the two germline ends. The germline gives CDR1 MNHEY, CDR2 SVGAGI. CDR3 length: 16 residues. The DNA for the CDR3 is TGTGCCAGCAGTTACCCCCCAGGACGGGTTAATTCACCCCTCCACTTT. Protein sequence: CASSYPPGRVNSPLHF.

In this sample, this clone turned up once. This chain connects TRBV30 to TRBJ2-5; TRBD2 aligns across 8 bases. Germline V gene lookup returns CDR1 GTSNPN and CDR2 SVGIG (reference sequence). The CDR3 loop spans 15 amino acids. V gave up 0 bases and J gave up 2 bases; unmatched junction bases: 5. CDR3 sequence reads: CAWSVAGGPQETQYF. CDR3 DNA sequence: TGTGCCTGGAGTGTGGCGGGAGGACCACAAGAGACCCAGTACTTC.

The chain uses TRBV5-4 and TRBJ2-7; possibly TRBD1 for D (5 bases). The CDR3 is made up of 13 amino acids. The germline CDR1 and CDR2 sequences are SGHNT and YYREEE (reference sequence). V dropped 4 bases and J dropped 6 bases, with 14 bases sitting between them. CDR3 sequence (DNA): TGTGCCAGCAGCCTCGGACAAGGTAGCGAGCAGTACTTC. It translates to CASSLGQGSEQYF.

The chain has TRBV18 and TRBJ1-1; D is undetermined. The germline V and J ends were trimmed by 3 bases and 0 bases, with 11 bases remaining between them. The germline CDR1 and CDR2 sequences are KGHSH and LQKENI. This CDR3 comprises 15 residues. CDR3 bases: TGTGCCAGCTCACCGGCACGCCATATGAACACTGAAGCTTTCTTT. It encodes CASSPARHMNTEAFF.

The CDR3 bases are TGCGCCAGCAGCCCCGGACGGGGGTGGGATGAGCAGTTCTTC. Translating gives CASSPGRGWDEQFF. This chain uses TRBV5-1 with TRBJ2-1; a possible D gene is TRBD2 (6 bases). V dropped 4 bases and J dropped 8 bases, with 16 bases sitting between them. Germline V gene sequence: CDR1 SGHRS, CDR2 YFSETQ. CDR3 size: 14 residues.

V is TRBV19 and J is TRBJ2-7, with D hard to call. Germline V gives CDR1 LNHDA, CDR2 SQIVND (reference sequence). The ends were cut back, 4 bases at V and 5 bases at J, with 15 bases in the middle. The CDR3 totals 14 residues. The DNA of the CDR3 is TGTGCCAGTAGTAACACCGGTACTCTCCACGAGCAGTACTTC. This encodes CASSNTGTLHEQYF. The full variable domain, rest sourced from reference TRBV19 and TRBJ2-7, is DGGITQSPKYLFRKEGQNVTLSCEQNLNHDAMYWYRQDPGQGLRLIYYSQIVNDFQKGDIAEGYSVSREKKESFPLTVTSAQKNPTAFYLCASSNTGTLHEQYFGPGTRLTVT.

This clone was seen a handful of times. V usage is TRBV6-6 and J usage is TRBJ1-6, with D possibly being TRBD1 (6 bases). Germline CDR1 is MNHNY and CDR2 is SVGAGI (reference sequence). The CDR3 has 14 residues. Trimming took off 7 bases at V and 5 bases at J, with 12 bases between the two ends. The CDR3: CASNQGRDNSPLHF. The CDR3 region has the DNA TGTGCCAGCAACCAGGGGAGGGATAATTCACCCCTCCACTTT.

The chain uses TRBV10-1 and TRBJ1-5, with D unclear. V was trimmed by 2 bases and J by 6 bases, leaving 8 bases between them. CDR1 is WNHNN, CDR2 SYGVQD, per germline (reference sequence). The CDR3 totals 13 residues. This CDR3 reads CASSEDSSQPQHF. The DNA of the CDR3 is TGCGCCAGCAGTGAGGATTCTAGTCAGCCCCAGCATTTT.

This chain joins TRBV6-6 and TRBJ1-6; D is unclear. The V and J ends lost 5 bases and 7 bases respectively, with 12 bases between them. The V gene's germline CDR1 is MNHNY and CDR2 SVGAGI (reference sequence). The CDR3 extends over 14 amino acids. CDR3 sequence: CASSQGQQNSPLHF. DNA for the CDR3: TGTGCCAGCAGTCAAGGTCAGCAAAATTCACCCCTCCACTTT.

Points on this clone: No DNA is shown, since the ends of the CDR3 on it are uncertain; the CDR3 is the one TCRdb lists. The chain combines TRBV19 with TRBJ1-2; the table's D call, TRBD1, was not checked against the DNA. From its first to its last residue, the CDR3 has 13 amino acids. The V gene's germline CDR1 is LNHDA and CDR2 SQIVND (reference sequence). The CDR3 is CASRFGQGSEDTF.

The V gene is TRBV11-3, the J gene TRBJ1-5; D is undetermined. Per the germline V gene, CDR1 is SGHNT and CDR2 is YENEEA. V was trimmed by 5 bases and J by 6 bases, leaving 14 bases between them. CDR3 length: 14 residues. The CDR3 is CASSLQHRGQPQHF. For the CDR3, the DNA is TGTGCCAGCAGCCTACAACACCGGGGTCAGCCCCAGCATTTT.

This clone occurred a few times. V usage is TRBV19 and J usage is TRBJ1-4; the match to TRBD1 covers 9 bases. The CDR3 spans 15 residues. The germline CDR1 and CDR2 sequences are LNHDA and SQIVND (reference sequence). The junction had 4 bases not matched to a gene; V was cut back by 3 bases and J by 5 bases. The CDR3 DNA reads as TGTGCCAGTAGTATGGTCGGGACAGGGAATGAAAAACTGTTTTTT. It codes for CASSMVGTGNEKLFF.

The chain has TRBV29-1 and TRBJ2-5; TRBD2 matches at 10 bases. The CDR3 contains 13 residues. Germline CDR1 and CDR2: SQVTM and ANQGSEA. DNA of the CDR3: TGCGCATTCTTAGCGGGAGGCAGGGAGACCCAGTACTTC. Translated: CAFLAGGRETQYF.

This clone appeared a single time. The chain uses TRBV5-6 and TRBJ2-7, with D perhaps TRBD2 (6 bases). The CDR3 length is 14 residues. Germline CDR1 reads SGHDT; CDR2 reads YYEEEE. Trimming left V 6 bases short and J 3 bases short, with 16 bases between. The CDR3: CASISSSDFYEQYF. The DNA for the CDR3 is TGTGCCAGCATCTCGTCTAGCGATTTCTACGAGCAGTACTTC.

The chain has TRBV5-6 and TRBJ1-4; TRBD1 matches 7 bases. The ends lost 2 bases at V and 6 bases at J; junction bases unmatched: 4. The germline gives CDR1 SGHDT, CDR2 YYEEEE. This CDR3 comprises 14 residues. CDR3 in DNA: TGTGCCAGCAGCTTTACAGGGGACGATGAAAAACTGTTTTTT. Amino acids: CASSFTGDDEKLFF.

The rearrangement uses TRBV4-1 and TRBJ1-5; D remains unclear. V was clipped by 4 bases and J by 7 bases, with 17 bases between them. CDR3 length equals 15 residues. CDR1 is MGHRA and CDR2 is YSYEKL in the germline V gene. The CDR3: CASSLRGGVRQPQHF. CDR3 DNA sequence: TGCGCCAGCAGCCTAAGAGGCGGGGTCCGACAGCCCCAGCATTTT.

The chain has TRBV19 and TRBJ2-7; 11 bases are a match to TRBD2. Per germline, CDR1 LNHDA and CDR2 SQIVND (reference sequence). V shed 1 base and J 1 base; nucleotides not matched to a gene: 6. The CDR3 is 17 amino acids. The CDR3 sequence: CASSIGVTSGASYEQYF. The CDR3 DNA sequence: TGTGCCAGTAGTATAGGGGTGACTAGCGGGGCTTCCTACGAGCAGTACTTC.

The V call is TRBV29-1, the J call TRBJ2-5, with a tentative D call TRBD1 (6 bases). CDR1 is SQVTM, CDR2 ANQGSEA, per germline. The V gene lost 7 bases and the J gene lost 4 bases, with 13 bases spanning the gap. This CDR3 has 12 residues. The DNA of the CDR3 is TGCAGCGCCAGAAGGGGGAGAGAGACCCAGTACTTC. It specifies CSARRGRETQYF.

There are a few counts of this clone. The CDR3 loop is CASSLAGATQETQYF. The CDR3 coding sequence is TGTGCCAGCAGTTTAGCGGGGGCCACCCAAGAGACCCAGTACTTC. The rearrangement uses TRBV28 and TRBJ2-5, with D maybe TRBD2 (7 bases). The CDR3 is 15 amino acids. Between the trimmed V and J ends, which lost 2 bases and 1 base, there was a span of 11 bases. Germline CDR1 and CDR2: MDHEN and SYDVKM.

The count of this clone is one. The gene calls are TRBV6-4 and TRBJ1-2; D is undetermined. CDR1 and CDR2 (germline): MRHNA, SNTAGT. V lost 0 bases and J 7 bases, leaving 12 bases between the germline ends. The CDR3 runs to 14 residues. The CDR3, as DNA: TGTGCCAGCAGTGACTCGAACCGGATGGCTGGCTACACCTTC. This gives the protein CASSDSNRMAGYTF.

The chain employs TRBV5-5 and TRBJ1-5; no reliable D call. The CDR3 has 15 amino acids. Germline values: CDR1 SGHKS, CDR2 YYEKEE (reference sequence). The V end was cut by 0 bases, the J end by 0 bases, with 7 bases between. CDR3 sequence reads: CASSLVQDSNQPQHF. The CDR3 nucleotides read TGTGCCAGCAGCTTGGTGCAGGATAGCAATCAGCCCCAGCATTTT.

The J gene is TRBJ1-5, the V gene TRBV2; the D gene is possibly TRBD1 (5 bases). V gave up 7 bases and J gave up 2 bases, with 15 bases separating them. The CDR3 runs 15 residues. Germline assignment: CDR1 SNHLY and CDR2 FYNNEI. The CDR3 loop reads CASTRRWDGNQPQHF. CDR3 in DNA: TGTGCCAGCACCCGACGATGGGACGGCAATCAGCCCCAGCATTTT.

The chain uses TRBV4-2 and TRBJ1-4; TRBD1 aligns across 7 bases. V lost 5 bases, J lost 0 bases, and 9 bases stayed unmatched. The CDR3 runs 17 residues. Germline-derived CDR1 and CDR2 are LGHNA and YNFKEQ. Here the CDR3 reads CASSSRAGTATNEKLFF. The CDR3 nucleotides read TGTGCCAGCAGCTCCCGGGCCGGGACAGCAACTAATGAAAAACTGTTTTTT.

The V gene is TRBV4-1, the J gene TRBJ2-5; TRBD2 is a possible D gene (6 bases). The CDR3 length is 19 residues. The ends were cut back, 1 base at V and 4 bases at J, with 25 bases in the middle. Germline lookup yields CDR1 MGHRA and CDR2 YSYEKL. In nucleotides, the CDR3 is TGCGCCAGCAGCCAAGCCCCGGATCTGACTAGTTTGGTGCGAGAGACCCAGTACTTC. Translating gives CASSQAPDLTSLVRETQYF.

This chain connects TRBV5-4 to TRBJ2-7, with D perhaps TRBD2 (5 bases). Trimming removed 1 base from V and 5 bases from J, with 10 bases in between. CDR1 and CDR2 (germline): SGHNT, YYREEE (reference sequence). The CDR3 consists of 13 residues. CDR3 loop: CASSLSPGNEQYF. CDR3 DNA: TGTGCCAGCAGCTTGTCTCCGGGAAACGAGCAGTACTTC.

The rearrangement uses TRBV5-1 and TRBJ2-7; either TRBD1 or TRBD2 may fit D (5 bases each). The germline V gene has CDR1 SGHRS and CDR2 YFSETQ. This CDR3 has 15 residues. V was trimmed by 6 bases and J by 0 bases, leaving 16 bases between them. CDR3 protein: CASKPPGTGSYEQYF. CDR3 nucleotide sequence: TGCGCCAGCAAGCCGCCTGGGACGGGCTCCTACGAGCAGTACTTC.

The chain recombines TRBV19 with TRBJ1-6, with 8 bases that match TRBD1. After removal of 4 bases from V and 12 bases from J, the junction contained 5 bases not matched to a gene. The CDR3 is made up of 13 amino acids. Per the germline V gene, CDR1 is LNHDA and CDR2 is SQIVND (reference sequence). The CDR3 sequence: CASSTGQGGPLHF. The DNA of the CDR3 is TGTGCCAGTAGTACAGGACAGGGAGGACCCCTCCACTTT.

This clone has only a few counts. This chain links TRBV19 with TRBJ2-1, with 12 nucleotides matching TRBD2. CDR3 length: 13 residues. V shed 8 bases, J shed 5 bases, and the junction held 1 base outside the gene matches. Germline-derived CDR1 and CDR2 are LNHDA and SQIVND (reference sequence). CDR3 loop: CASGLAGNNEQFF. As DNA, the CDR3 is TGTGCCAGTGGACTAGCGGGAAACAATGAGCAGTTCTTC.